The entry below describes one T cell receptor (beta chain). The target antigen is unknown. The V gene end was trimmed by 11 bases and the J gene end by 5 bases; junction bases not matched to a gene: 15. The germline V gene has CDR1 SNHLY and CDR2 FYNNEI. This CDR3 spans 14 amino acids. The sample is drawn from a study of CD4 T cells in lung cancer. Turning to the study itself: Patients' blood was tested for T-cell responses to mutation-encoded neoepitopes. Prior treatments included platinum chemotherapy, and some patients had nivolumab or pembrolizumab. Aged 60 to 69, patients had adenocarcinoma or squamous cell carcinoma.

Mutant 27-mer peptides stimulated the PBMCs for approximately 2 weeks before restimulation with peptide-pulsed autologous B cells. The sorted cells were live T cells secreting IFNgamma after restimulation with peptide-pulsed B cells. At 3 or 10 cells per well, sorted cells grew for 14 to 20 days. Clones were sequenced by immunoSEQ multiplex PCR, and TCRdb holds only the in-frame ones, with some missing. The sample lists fewer than 2,000 clones; less than 75% were seen once. The sequence derives from a woman aged 55-69 years with non-small cell lung cancer. Some clones in this sample may be carry-over from other donors' samples. Sequenced input: a CD4+ T cell line or clone grown in culture. The chain employs TRBV2 and TRBJ2-7; TRBD1 agrees at 7 bases. In DNA, the CDR3 is TGTGCCGGCTCCTCGGCGACAGGGTCGGACGAGCAGTACTTC. Its translation is CAGSSATGSDEQYF.